Listed below are T cell receptor beta chains from one sample, sequenced in a study of blood T cell repertoires in COVID-19. TCRdb's table, derived via immunoSEQ multiplex PCR, lists solely in-frame clones and lacks some. The table records 140,000 to 150,000 clones, about nine tenths of them present only once. The sequencing input was peripheral blood. The receptors were sampled from a human donor in a cohort sampled during active COVID-19. Both conserved end residues are part of each CDR3. A D gene is named only where the DNA matches it firmly. Clone sizes are given selectively: once, few, many, or a class where the clone is expanded.

cdr3_aa cdr3_nt clone_size j_call d_call v_call
CASTVGVGRGYGYTF TGTGCCAGTACCGTAGGCGTCGGCAGAGGCTATGGCTACACCTTC NA TRBJ1-2 NA TRBV19
CASSVRDRGGSDEQFF TGTGCCAGCAGCGTACGCGACAGGGGGGGTAGCGATGAGCAGTTCTTC NA TRBJ2-1 TRBD1 TRBV9
CASSLSSGASGYTF TGCGCCAGCAGCTTGTCGAGCGGGGCGAGTGGCTACACCTTC NA TRBJ1-2 NA TRBV5-1
CATRSTAGVRQPQHF TGTGCCACCCGCTCAACCGCAGGCGTCCGTCAGCCCCAGCATTTT NA TRBJ1-5 NA TRBV19
CASTRFASSGDTQYF TGTGCCAGTACCCGGTTTGCGTCAAGCGGGGATACGCAGTATTTT NA TRBJ2-3 NA TRBV19
CASSYNRNNYGYTF TGTGCCAGCAGTTACAACAGGAATAACTATGGCTACACCTTC NA TRBJ1-2 NA TRBV6-5
CASSSRGARGTDTQYF TGTGCCAGCAGTTCCCGCGGGGCCAGGGGCACAGATACGCAGTATTTT NA TRBJ2-3 NA TRBV28
CASSTGDGGYEQFF TGTGCCAGCAGTACAGGGGATGGCGGGTATGAGCAGTTCTTC NA TRBJ2-1 TRBD1 TRBV4-2
CASSQDRVETQYF TGTGCCAGCAGCCAGGACAGGGTTGAGACCCAGTACTTC NA TRBJ2-5 TRBD1 TRBV5-4
CASSLVTGSYEQYF TGCGCCAGCAGCTTGGTAACAGGGTCCTACGAGCAGTACTTC NA TRBJ2-7 NA TRBV5-1
CASSELAGKTDKFYEQYF TGTGCCAGCAGTGAATTAGCAGGGAAGACAGATAAATTCTACGAGCAGTACTTC once TRBJ2-7 NA TRBV25-1
CAISEGVAGGLEQYF TGTGCCATCAGTGAAGGAGTAGCGGGAGGACTCGAGCAGTACTTC NA TRBJ2-7 TRBD2 TRBV10-3
CASSLGARGEKLFF TGTGCCAGCAGCTTGGGGGCTAGGGGTGAAAAACTGTTTTTT once TRBJ1-4 NA TRBV5-6
CASSLVGGTGAYNEQFF TGTGCCAGCAGCTTAGTGGGTGGAACAGGAGCCTACAATGAGCAGTTCTTC NA TRBJ2-1 NA TRBV7-6
CASSITSPYETQYF TGTGCCAGTAGCATAACCTCACCCTACGAGACCCAGTACTTC NA TRBJ2-5 NA TRBV19
CASLILGGGKAFF TGTGCCAGCCTAATTCTAGGGGGCGGAAAAGCTTTCTTT NA TRBJ1-1 TRBD1 TRBV28
CATGSVSLETQYF TGTGCCACCGGCTCAGTGTCCCTAGAGACCCAGTACTTC NA TRBJ2-5 NA TRBV24-1
CASTHRTGSGTEAFF TGTGCCAGTACCCATCGAACAGGGTCGGGCACTGAAGCTTTCTTT NA TRBJ1-1 NA TRBV19
CASSLRGGTLNPSYEQYF TGTGCCAGCAGCTTACGAGGGGGCACTTTGAACCCCTCCTACGAGCAGTACTTC few TRBJ2-7 TRBD1 TRBV7-2
CSVVDSLYGYTF TGCAGCGTTGTGGACAGCTTGTATGGCTACACCTTC NA TRBJ1-2 NA TRBV29-1
CASSPGQGVSYEQYF TGTGCCAGTAGCCCGGGACAGGGCGTTTCCTACGAGCAGTACTTC NA TRBJ2-7 TRBD1 TRBV19
CASSPGTGANEQYF TGTGCCAGCAGTCCCGGGACAGGGGCCAACGAGCAGTACTTC NA TRBJ2-7 TRBD1 TRBV27
CATSDSSGSRNTIYF TGTGCCACCAGTGATTCTTCAGGGTCAAGAAACACCATATATTTT NA TRBJ1-3 NA TRBV24-1
CASSLMEGTEAFF TGTGCCAGCAGCTTAATGGAGGGAACTGAAGCTTTCTTT NA TRBJ1-1 NA TRBV7-3
CATSGVKGSDGYTF TGTGCCACCAGTGGAGTAAAAGGCAGCGATGGCTACACCTTC once TRBJ1-2 NA TRBV24-1
CASSSTGGHEQYF TGTGCCAGCAGCTCGACAGGGGGCCACGAGCAGTACTTC NA TRBJ2-7 TRBD1 TRBV7-9
CASSESSNRYNEQFF TGTGCCAGCAGTGAAAGTAGCAACCGCTACAATGAGCAGTTCTTC NA TRBJ2-1 NA TRBV2
CASSSTGILAKNIQYF TGTGCCAGCAGCTCCACAGGGATTCTAGCCAAAAACATTCAGTACTTC NA TRBJ2-4 NA TRBV7-9
CASSSTPQAYLQPQHF TGTGCCAGCAGTTCAACCCCACAGGCCTACCTTCAGCCCCAGCATTTT NA TRBJ1-5 NA TRBV28
CASSFLQTQAFF TGTGCCAGCAGTTTTTTACAGACCCAAGCTTTCTTT few TRBJ1-1 NA TRBV28
CASSPGTSGNTGELFF TGTGCCAGTAGTCCTGGGACTAGCGGGAACACCGGGGAGCTGTTTTTT NA TRBJ2-2 TRBD2 TRBV19
CASSAGQGGEQYF TGCGCCAGCAGCGCGGGACAGGGTGGAGAGCAGTACTTC NA TRBJ2-7 TRBD1 TRBV5-1
CASSLDSHRGRGNTIYF TGTGCCAGCAGCTTAGACTCCCACAGGGGGAGAGGAAACACCATATATTTT NA TRBJ1-3 TRBD1 TRBV7-9
CASSRTSGSYEQYF TGCGCCAGCAGTAGGACTAGCGGATCCTACGAGCAGTACTTC NA TRBJ2-7 TRBD2 TRBV4-3
CSVEGSGEQYF TGCAGCGTTGAAGGTAGCGGCGAGCAGTACTTC once TRBJ2-7 NA TRBV29-1
CASSLSRTSGRFQETQYF TGCGCCAGCAGCTTGTCAAGGACTAGCGGGAGGTTCCAAGAGACCCAGTACTTC NA TRBJ2-5 TRBD2 TRBV5-1
CASSLQDRGYTQYF TGTGCCAGCAGCTTACAGGACAGGGGATATACGCAGTATTTT NA TRBJ2-3 TRBD1 TRBV7-3